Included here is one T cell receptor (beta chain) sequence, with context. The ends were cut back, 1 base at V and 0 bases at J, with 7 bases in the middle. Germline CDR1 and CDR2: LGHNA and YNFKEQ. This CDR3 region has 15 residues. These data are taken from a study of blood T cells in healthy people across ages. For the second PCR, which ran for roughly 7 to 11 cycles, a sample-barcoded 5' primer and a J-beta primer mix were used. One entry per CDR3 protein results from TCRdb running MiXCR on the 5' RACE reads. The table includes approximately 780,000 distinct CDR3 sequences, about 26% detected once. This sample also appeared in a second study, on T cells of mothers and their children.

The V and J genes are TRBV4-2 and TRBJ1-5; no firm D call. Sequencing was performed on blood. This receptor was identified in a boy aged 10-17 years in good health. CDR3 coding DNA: TGTGCCAGCAGCCAAGGGGCAGTTAGCAATCAGCCCCAGCATTTT. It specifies CASSQGAVSNQPQHF.